The 9 T cell receptor beta chains below come from one sample, sequenced in a study of shared clonotypes between healthy human individuals. Cells designated naive CD8 were CD45RO-negative and were positively selected for CCR7, with terminally differentiated effector memory CD45RA+ cells excluded. Sequencing used immunoSEQ multiplex PCR; TCRdb keeps in-frame clones, though not all of them. The data hold about 580,000 clones, with about 98% observed a single time. Sequences were obtained from naive CD8+ T cells sorted from blood. These receptors came from a man younger than 40 in good health.

The chain combines TRBV28 with TRBJ1-1; 8 positions match TRBD1. The CDR3 is 15 residues long. The germline V gene encodes CDR1 MDHEN and CDR2 SYDVKM. The ends lost 7 bases at V and 4 bases at J; junction bases unmatched: 11. The CDR3 loop is CASNFPGQVSTEAFF. For the CDR3, the DNA is TGTGCCAGCAACTTCCCGGGACAGGTATCCACTGAAGCTTTCTTT.

The rearrangement uses TRBV7-8 and TRBJ2-7; D is unclear. Trimming stripped 3 bases from V and 5 bases from J, with 11 bases between. Germline CDR1 and CDR2: SGHVS and FQNEAQ. The CDR3 contains 13 residues. This CDR3 is CASSFVGSNEQYF. For the CDR3, the DNA is TGTGCCAGCAGCTTCGTGGGGTCTAACGAGCAGTACTTC.

The chain couples TRBV27 to TRBJ2-1, with D unresolved. The germline V gene has CDR1 MNHEY and CDR2 SMNVEV (reference sequence). With 2 bases removed from V and 5 bases from J, the gap between germline ends came to 13 bases. This CDR3 is built from 15 residues. The CDR3 coding sequence is TGTGCCAGCAGTTTAGCAGAACGGGCGGACAATGAGCAGTTCTTC. Translated: CASSLAERADNEQFF.

This clone appeared once. This chain links TRBV7-2 with TRBJ2-7, with a possible D match to TRBD2 (6 bases). V lost 3 bases to trimming and J lost 4 bases, with 13 bases between them. Looked up from germline, CDR1 is SGHTA and CDR2 is FQGNSA. The CDR3 covers 14 residues. CDR3 protein: CASSFTGVRYEQYF. For the CDR3, the DNA is TGTGCCAGCAGCTTCACGGGAGTACGGTACGAGCAGTACTTC.

The genes are TRBV27 and TRBJ2-3; D remains unclear. CDR3 length equals 13 residues. CDR1 is MNHEY and CDR2 is SMNVEV in the germline V gene (reference sequence). Trimming stripped 5 bases from V and 3 bases from J, with 9 bases between. The chain's CDR3 is CASSRWLTDTQYF. CDR3 in DNA: TGTGCCAGCAGTCGGTGGTTGACAGATACGCAGTATTTT.

This rearrangement joins TRBV18 to TRBJ1-1; 7 bases map to TRBD1. With V trimmed by 3 bases and J by 7 bases, 11 bases remained unmatched. Germline V lookup: CDR1 KGHSH, CDR2 LQKENI. The CDR3 length is 15 residues. As DNA, the CDR3 is TGTGCCAGCTCACCGGATAGGGGGCGTAGAGATGAAGCTTTCTTT. It encodes CASSPDRGRRDEAFF.

This rearrangement joins TRBV19 to TRBJ2-7; possibly TRBD2 for D (6 bases). The CDR3 runs to 15 residues. Deletions cut 4 bases from V and 2 bases from J, with 15 bases between. Germline-derived CDR1 and CDR2 are LNHDA and SQIVND (reference sequence). CDR3 DNA sequence: TGTGCCAGTAGTAGACGGGACTCCGTAACCTACGAGCAGTACTTC. Translated: CASSRRDSVTYEQYF.

The chain uses TRBV9 and TRBJ1-1; D ambiguous. The V end lost 0 bases, the J end lost 8 bases, and 11 bases lay between the germline ends. There are 13 residues in the CDR3. Germline V gene data show CDR1 as SGDLS and CDR2 as YYNGEE. CDR3 bases: TGTGCCAGCAGCGTAGGGCCGGGGAGAGAAGCTTTCTTT. Residues: CASSVGPGREAFF.

CDR3 DNA: TGTGCCACTGAACAGCGAACAATGAACACTGAAGCTTTCTTT. This sequence encodes CATEQRTMNTEAFF. The chain links TRBV15 to TRBJ1-1; D not resolved. Germline V gene data show CDR1 as LNHNV and CDR2 as YYDKDF (reference sequence). The CDR3 totals 14 residues. Trimming pared 9 bases from V and 0 bases from J, leaving 14 bases between.